This is a list of T cell receptor beta chains from one sample in a study of blood T cell repertoires in COVID-19. Here immunoSEQ multiplex PCR was the method, and the copy in TCRdb shows in-frame clones only, minus some. Of about 170,000 clones in the sample, 90% to 95% are singletons; the top ten hold over 3.5%. Material: peripheral blood. Source of these receptors: a woman in her 50s with acute or convalescent COVID-19. CDR3s include the opening cysteine and the closing phenylalanine or tryptophan. Fields, in order: V gene, CDR3 length, J gene, CDR3 protein.

V: TRBV2; length: 13; J: TRBJ1-2; CDR3: CASSEGENYGYTF
V: TRBV7-2; length: 14; J: TRBJ1-2; CDR3: CASSPMGQGDGYTF
V: TRBV10-3; length: 13; J: TRBJ2-5; CDR3: CAIGGGAGETQYF
V: TRBV28; length: 14; J: TRBJ1-2; CDR3: CASRLVGRVGGYTF
V: TRBV7-2; length: 14; J: TRBJ2-5; CDR3: CASRRRGATETQYF
V: TRBV28; length: 14; J: TRBJ1-5; CDR3: CATSGQYSNQPQHF
V: TRBV7-9; length: 15; J: TRBJ2-3; CDR3: CASQLLAGGPDTQYF
V: TRBV12-5; length: 16; J: TRBJ1-1; CDR3: CASGLVPSGGATEAFF
V: TRBV19; length: 15; J: TRBJ1-1; CDR3: CASSIVAGGNTEAFF
V: TRBV5-1; length: 15; J: TRBJ2-5; CDR3: CASSVTQRGEETQYF
V: TRBV7-2; length: 13; J: TRBJ1-2; CDR3: CASKEWGGDGYTF
V: TRBV20-1; length: 11; J: TRBJ1-6; CDR3: CSARSRGPLHF
V: TRBV28; length: 14; J: TRBJ1-1; CDR3: CASSPAGMNTEAFF
V: TRBV19; length: 17; J: TRBJ1-3; CDR3: CASSIDGQLSSGNTIYF
V: TRBV18; length: 13; J: TRBJ1-2; CDR3: CASSPDRVVGYTF
V: TRBV5-1; length: 15; J: TRBJ1-1; CDR3: CASSSSTATYTEAFF
V: TRBV2; length: 14; J: TRBJ2-7; CDR3: CASRGGQGTYEQYF
V: TRBV23-1; length: 14; J: TRBJ1-2; CDR3: CASSHMAGGHGYTF
V: TRBV6-2/TRBV6-3; length: 16; J: TRBJ2-3; CDR3: CASSRAGTGLTDTQYF
V: TRBV7-2; length: 16; J: TRBJ2-3; CDR3: CASSLAASGSINTQYF
V: TRBV18; length: 13; J: TRBJ2-1; CDR3: CASSEVGGREQFF
V: TRBV27; length: 14; J: TRBJ2-7; CDR3: CASSLSGVYYEQYF
V: TRBV6-6; length: 11; J: TRBJ2-5; CDR3: CASSSQETQYF